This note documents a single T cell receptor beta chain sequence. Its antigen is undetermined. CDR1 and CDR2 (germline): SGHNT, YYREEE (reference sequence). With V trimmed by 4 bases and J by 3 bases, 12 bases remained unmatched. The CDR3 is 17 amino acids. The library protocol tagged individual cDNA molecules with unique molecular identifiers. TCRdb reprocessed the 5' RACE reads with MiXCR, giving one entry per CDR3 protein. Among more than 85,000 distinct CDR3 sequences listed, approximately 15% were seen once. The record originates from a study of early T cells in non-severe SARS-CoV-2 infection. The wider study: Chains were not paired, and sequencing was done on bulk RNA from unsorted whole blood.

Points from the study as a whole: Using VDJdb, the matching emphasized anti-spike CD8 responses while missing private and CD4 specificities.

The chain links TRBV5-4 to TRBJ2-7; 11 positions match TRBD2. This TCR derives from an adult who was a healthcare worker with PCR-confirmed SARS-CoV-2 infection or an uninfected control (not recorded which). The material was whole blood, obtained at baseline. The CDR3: CASSGKGLAGQLYEQYF. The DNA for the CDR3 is TGTGCCAGCAGCGGAAAAGGACTAGCGGGCCAGCTCTACGAGCAGTACTTC.